This TCR beta chain was captured in a study of T-cell memory formation after mild COVID-19. Germline CDR1 is LNHDA and CDR2 is SQIVND (reference sequence). V lost 5 bases and J lost 6, with 11 bases in between. CDR3 length equals 13 residues. This clonotype came up a few times. Using its own MiXCR run on the 5' RACE reads, TCRdb lists one record per CDR3 protein. In the table there are 85,000 to 120,000 distinct CDR3 sequences, 17% of which are singletons. The sequencing sample was made of PBMCs or a T cell subset sorted from them (not recorded which). The genes are TRBV19 and TRBJ2-1, with D maybe TRBD1 (5 bases). The sequence was collected from an adult woman who had mild COVID-19 (a few samples of this study predate the infection). Cell type and time point are not known. The chain's CDR3 is CASSFRRANEQFF. The CDR3 DNA reads as TGTGCCAGTAGTTTTCGCAGGGCCAATGAGCAGTTCTTC.